The sequence of this T cell receptor beta chain was determined in a study of blood T cell repertoires in COVID-19. For the study at large: The study drew acute and convalescent COVID-19 samples from the United States, Italy and Spain. T cells, B-cell-depleted T cells, or PBMCs supplied cDNA or gDNA.

Under the authors' procedure: Amplified reference gene primers provided the basis for estimating nucleated cell counts. Profiled with immunoSEQ multiplex PCR; TCRdb holds only in-frame clones, not every one. The V and J calls and clone size come from that table; D and trimming were worked out from the DNA. The profile shows roughly 84,000 clones, 80% to 90% of them singletons. Germline CDR1 WNHNN, CDR2 SYGVQD (reference sequence). CDR3 length: 12 residues. V lost 4 bases and J lost 8, with 8 bases in between. The source of this sequence is an elderly woman with acute or convalescent COVID-19. This chain connects TRBV10-1 to TRBJ2-2, with no clear D. The sequencing input was peripheral blood. Here the CDR3 reads CASSAVMGELFF. In DNA form, the CDR3 reads TGCGCCAGCAGTGCCGTAATGGGGGAGCTGTTTTTT.